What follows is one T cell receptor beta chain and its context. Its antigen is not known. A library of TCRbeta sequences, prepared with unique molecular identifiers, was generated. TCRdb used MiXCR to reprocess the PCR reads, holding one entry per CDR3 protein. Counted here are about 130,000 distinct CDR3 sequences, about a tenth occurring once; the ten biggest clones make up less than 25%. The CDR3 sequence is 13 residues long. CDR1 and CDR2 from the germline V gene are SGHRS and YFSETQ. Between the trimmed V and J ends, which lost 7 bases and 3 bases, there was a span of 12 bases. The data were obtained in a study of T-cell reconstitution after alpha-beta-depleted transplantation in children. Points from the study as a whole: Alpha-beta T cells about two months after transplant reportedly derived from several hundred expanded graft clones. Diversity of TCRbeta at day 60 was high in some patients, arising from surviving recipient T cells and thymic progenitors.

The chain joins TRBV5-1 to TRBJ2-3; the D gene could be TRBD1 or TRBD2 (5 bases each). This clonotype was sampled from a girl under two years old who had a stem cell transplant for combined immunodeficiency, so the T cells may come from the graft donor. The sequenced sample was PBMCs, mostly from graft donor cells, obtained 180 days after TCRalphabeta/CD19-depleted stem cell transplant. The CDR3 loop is CASHPGRTDTQYF. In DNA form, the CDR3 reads TGCGCCAGCCACCCGGGGCGAACAGATACGCAGTATTTT.